Shown below are 16 T cell receptor beta chains from a single sample sequenced in a study of response to subunit inactivated influenza vaccine. TCRdb re-derived calls from the RT-PCR reads in MiXCR, one entry per CDR3 protein. The sample records 450,000 to 700,000 distinct CDR3 sequences, about 15% being singletons. The source material was PBMCs from blood, sampled roughly 13 days after vaccination. All receptors derive from a man aged 50-60 years who received an inactivated influenza vaccine.

The chain links TRBV30 to TRBJ2-5; D uncertain. Trimming took 3 bases from V and 5 from J, leaving 13 bases between them. From germline, CDR1 is GTSNPN and CDR2 SVGIG (reference sequence). This CDR3 is 13 amino acids long. CDR3 region: CAWSDDHPETQYF. Here the CDR3 DNA reads TGTGCCTGGAGCGATGACCACCCCGAGACCCAGTACTTC.

This clonotype was detected a few times. The V gene is TRBV5-5, the J gene TRBJ2-4, with 9 bases aligning to TRBD2. CDR3 length equals 18 residues. With V trimmed by 1 base and J by 5 bases, 13 bases remained unmatched. Germline V lookup: CDR1 SGHKS, CDR2 YYEKEE (reference sequence). The CDR3 is CASSLWFSGREDQNIQYF. Written as DNA, the CDR3 is TGTGCCAGCAGCTTGTGGTTTAGCGGGAGAGAGGACCAAAACATTCAGTACTTC. Filled out from reference TRBV5-5 and TRBJ2-4, the complete variable domain reads DAGVTQSPTHLIKTRGQQVTLRCSPISGHKSVSWYQQVLGQGPQFIFQYYEKEERGRGNFPDRFSARQFPNYSSELNVNALLLGDSALYLCASSLWFSGREDQNIQYFGAGTRLSVL.

V and J are TRBV12-3 or TRBV12-4 and TRBJ2-5, with 11 bases lining up with TRBD2. V lost 0 bases to trimming and J lost 5 bases; unmatched junction nucleotides: 5. CDR3 length equals 16 residues. The CDR3 is CASSLASGGAIETQYF. Here the CDR3 DNA reads TGTGCCAGCAGTTTAGCTAGCGGGGGGGCTATCGAGACCCAGTACTTC.

The chain joins TRBV12-3 or TRBV12-4 to TRBJ2-3; possible D gene TRBD2, 5 bases. Deletions cut 6 bases from V and 4 bases from J, with 17 bases between. The CDR3 totals 15 residues. The CDR3: CASSLGNLAPDTQYF. CDR3 nucleotide sequence: TGTGCCAGCAGCTTGGGGAACCTAGCCCCAGATACGCAGTATTTT.

The genes are TRBV9 and TRBJ2-5; TRBD2 aligns across 8 bases. Germline assignment: CDR1 SGDLS and CDR2 YYNGEE. V trimming: 0 bases; J trimming: 4 bases; junction bases outside the gene matches: 2. The CDR3 runs to 14 residues. Here the CDR3 DNA reads TGTGCCAGCAGCGTAGGTAGCGGGATAGAGACCCAGTACTTC. Translating gives CASSVGSGIETQYF.

This clonotype has just a few counts. The chain couples TRBV12-3 or TRBV12-4 to TRBJ1-6; weak D call: TRBD1 (6 bases). This CDR3 is built from 14 residues. Trimming stripped 6 bases from V and 2 bases from J, with 8 bases between. The CDR3 DNA follows: TGTGCCAGCAGCCGGGACACCTATAATTCACCCCTCCACTTT. Its protein product is CASSRDTYNSPLHF.

The gene calls are TRBV6-1 and TRBJ2-7; D could derive from TRBD1 or TRBD2 (5 bases each). The CDR3 consists of 18 residues. The V gene lost 2 bases and the J gene lost 6 bases, with 26 bases spanning the gap. Germline CDR1 reads MNHNS; CDR2 reads SASEGT. In nucleotides, the CDR3 is TGTGCCAGCAGTGAATTACCTCAGATGGGGACCAAGACGGGCGAGCAGTACTTC. This gives the protein CASSELPQMGTKTGEQYF.

This sequence joins TRBV20-1 and TRBJ2-3; 10 positions agree with TRBD2. The germline CDR1 and CDR2 sequences are DFQATT and SNEGSKA (reference sequence). The CDR3 covers 13 residues. The ends lost 7 bases at V and 2 bases at J; junction bases unmatched: 3. Here the CDR3 DNA reads TGCAGTGAACTAGCGGGGTCCACAGATACGCAGTATTTT. Protein product: CSELAGSTDTQYF.

This chain joins TRBV6-1 and TRBJ1-2, with D tentatively TRBD1 (5 bases). The CDR3 is 14 amino acids. Germline loops: CDR1 MNHNS, CDR2 SASEGT. V lost 3 bases and J lost 5, with 13 bases in between. CDR3 sequence reads: CASSDTGGGYGYTF. DNA of the CDR3: TGTGCCAGCAGTGACACTGGGGGGGGTTATGGCTACACCTTC.

This clonotype was found a few times. This chain uses TRBV5-5 with TRBJ2-1; 7 bases are a match to TRBD2. The CDR3 spans 16 residues. Germline CDR1 reads SGHKS; CDR2 reads YYEKEE (reference sequence). Trimming removed 0 bases from V and 6 bases from J; junction bases left unmatched: 9. CDR3 bases: TGTGCCAGCAGCTTGGAGTGGGCGGGAGTTCCCAATGAGCAGTTCTTC. Encoded protein: CASSLEWAGVPNEQFF.

The chain uses TRBV28 and TRBJ2-7, with TRBD1 identical over 8 bases. The CDR3 runs to 15 residues. J lost 0 bases, V lost 6 bases, and 7 bases had no gene match. Germline V lookup: CDR1 MDHEN, CDR2 SYDVKM. The CDR3, as DNA: TGTGCCAGCAGGGACAGGGCAGGGAGCTCCTACGAGCAGTACTTC. Translation gives CASRDRAGSSYEQYF.

In its sample, this clonotype was seen many times. The gene calls are TRBV3-1 and TRBJ1-1; D gene uncertain. Germline V gene data show CDR1 as LGHDT and CDR2 as YNNKEL (reference sequence). The V end lost 2 bases, the J end lost 5 bases, and 12 bases lay between the germline ends. The CDR3 runs to 14 residues. The CDR3 region is CASSQSSGRTEAFF. The CDR3 region has the DNA TGTGCCAGCAGCCAATCCTCGGGGAGGACTGAAGCTTTCTTT.

The rearrangement joins TRBV3-1 to TRBJ1-2; maybe TRBD1 (6 bases). Trimming shortened V by 3 bases and J by 0 bases, and 11 bases separated the two germline ends. The germline V gene encodes CDR1 LGHDT and CDR2 YNNKEL (reference sequence). CDR3 size: 15 residues. The CDR3 coding sequence is TGTGCCAGCAGCCATTTGACAGGAGCTAACTATGGCTACACCTTC. It codes for CASSHLTGANYGYTF.

This chain links TRBV5-6 with TRBJ1-2; D is undetermined. With 1 base removed from V and 0 bases from J, the gap between germline ends came to 13 bases. In germline, CDR1 is SGHDT, CDR2 YYEEEE. The length of the CDR3 is 16 residues. CDR3 residues: CASSLTQEVANYGYTF. CDR3 bases: TGTGCCAGCAGCTTGACCCAGGAGGTAGCTAACTATGGCTACACCTTC.

This clonotype has just a few counts. The chain carries TRBV27 and TRBJ2-3; 8 nucleotides agree with TRBD1. CDR1 and CDR2 (germline): MNHEY, SMNVEV (reference sequence). This CDR3 has 15 residues. With 6 bases clipped from V and 4 bases from J, the junction kept 9 bases outside the gene matches. The CDR3 DNA sequence: TGTGCCAGCAGCAACGAGGACAGGGTAGCAGATACGCAGTATTTT. Translation gives CASSNEDRVADTQYF.

This clonotype was counted only a few times. The rearrangement links TRBV11-2 to TRBJ2-7; unclear D gene. Germline assignment: CDR1 SGHAT and CDR2 FQNNGV. The CDR3 has 12 amino acids. The V end lost 6 bases, the J end lost 2 bases, and 8 bases lay between the germline ends. In DNA, the CDR3 is TGTGCCAGCAGGGTCTATGCCTACGAGCAGTACTTC. It encodes CASRVYAYEQYF.